The text below deals with one TCR beta chain. The data originate from a study of blood T cell repertoires in COVID-19. Study summary: Collection of acute and convalescent COVID-19 samples took place in the United States, Italy and Spain. Sample material is recorded as cDNA or gDNA derived from T cells, B-cell-depleted T cells, or PBMCs.

In the original workflow: How many nucleated cells were present was estimated from reference gene primer amplification. Clones were sequenced by immunoSEQ multiplex PCR, and TCRdb holds only the in-frame ones, with some missing. The V and J calls and clone size are taken from that table; D and trimming were inferred from the DNA. This table has about 97,000 clones, about 87% appearing once. J gave up 6 bases and V 0 bases, and 5 bases lay outside the gene matches. This CDR3 has 15 residues. Germline CDR1 is SGDLS and CDR2 is YYNGEE. This receptor was identified in a human donor in a cohort sampled during active COVID-19. The chain couples TRBV9 to TRBJ2-3, with 9 bases aligning to TRBD1. Sequencing was carried out using peripheral blood. The CDR3, as DNA: TGTGCCAGCAGCGTAGGGGGACAGGGAAGGGATACGCAGTATTTT. It translates to CASSVGGQGRDTQYF. Using reference TRBV9 and TRBJ2-3 for the parts outside the CDR3, the full variable domain is DSGVTQTPKHLITATGQRVTLRCSPRSGDLSVYWYQQSLDQGLQFLIQYYNGEERAKGNILERFSAQQFPDLHSELNLSSLELGDSALYFCASSVGGQGRDTQYFGPGTRLTVL.